The entry that follows covers one TCR beta chain sequence. It has no known antigen specificity. Qualities for individual bases were not recorded, and no much larger clone is one base off. Libraries were built with the immunoSEQ multiplex PCR assay. The deep sequencing platform assayed about 91,000 TCR templates per sample. Genomic DNA extracted from sorted T cells was the material used for TCRbeta CDR3 sequencing. Per the source publication's procedure: The R programming language was used for clonal analysis of TCRbeta CDR3 data. Unstimulated samples were compared with post-reaction CFSE-low samples to define alloreactive CD4+ and CD8+ clones. Alloreactive CD4+ clones were assigned to regulatory or non-regulatory origin by matching sequences to sorted unstimulated Treg and non-Treg repertoires. The immuneACCESS repertoire file appears here via TCRdb, limited to in-frame rearrangements. These files lack a portion of the clones; in checked studies, under half of the deficit traces to unresolved V genes, and the cause of the others is not known. From that table come the V and J calls and clone size; the DNA was used to work out D and trimming. For this sample the table gives 100,000 to 120,000 clones, of which around 90% were detected only once. The top ten constitute 1.3% of the sample.

This specimen belongs to a study of siplizumab effects on memory and regulatory T cells (dated by TCRdb to about 2019). General notes on the study: The study looked at the effect of siplizumab, an anti-CD2 antibody, on alloreactive T-cell subsets in allogeneic mixed lymphocyte reactions made from human PBMCs.

General conclusions and limits of the study: Siplizumab significantly lowered the cumulative frequency of alloreactive sequences that could be traced to unstimulated CD4+ memory T cells. Greater diversity appeared to be present in unstimulated naive T cells than in memory T cells, and a substantial contribution to the alloresponse seemed to be made by naive cells. Sequences below about 10^-5 frequency were poorly captured, so only a minor fraction of alloreactive clones could be mapped to unstimulated subsets. Whether proliferating Tregs from siplizumab cultures actually had suppressive function was not functionally confirmed. Among mappable alloreactive CD4+ clones, the Treg-derived fraction averaged approximately 72% with siplizumab versus around 25% in control reactions. Roughly 75-95% of proliferating CD4+ or CD8+ clones could not be assigned a naive or memory phenotype.

The germline V gene (reference sequence) gives CDR1 as LNHNV and CDR2 as YYDKDF. The CDR3, from cysteine to phenylalanine, totals 14 residues. Left in the record is the CDR3 DNA by itself, 42 bases read in frame from the first base. V and J lose 0 bases and 4 bases, and a span of 9 bases separates them. Sorted unstimulated T cells, along with proliferating T cells recovered from mixed lymphocyte reactions, underwent TCRbeta CDR3 sequencing. Fresh whole blood from more than 8 HLA-typed healthy donors was used as the source from which PBMCs were isolated. The TCR originated in a human donor in good health. The sample taken for sequencing was CD4+ T cells sorted from blood. This chain is built from TRBV15 and TRBJ1-1; TRBD1 is a weak D gene call, 6 bases matching. Read as DNA, the sequence is TGTGCCACCAGCAGAGAGCAGGGGATCACTGAAGCTTTCTTT. The translation is CATSREQGITEAFF.